This passage covers 20 T cell receptor beta chains from one sample sequenced in a study of cytomegalovirus exposure and HLA in healthy donors. Here immunoSEQ multiplex PCR was the method, and the copy in TCRdb shows in-frame clones only, minus some. Altogether about 70,000 clones are present, 80% to 95% being singletons, with the ten largest covering roughly 5.2%. Sequences were obtained from PBMCs. The receptors derive from a young man in good health and CMV-seropositive.

In its sample, this clone was seen a few times. This chain links TRBV9 with TRBJ2-1; D gene uncertain. The CDR3 extends over 12 amino acids. Per the germline V gene, CDR1 is SGDLS and CDR2 is YYNGEE. V shed 3 bases and J shed 6 bases, with 7 bases lying between them. CDR3 DNA sequence: TGTGCCAGCAGCGGAGTGAGCAATGAGCAGTTCTTC. Translation: CASSGVSNEQFF.

The CDR3 nucleotides read TGTGCCAGCAGTGAACAGATGCTAGCGGGGGGCTTCACAGATACGCAGTATTTT. Translating it yields CASSEQMLAGGFTDTQYF. The rearrangement links TRBV2 to TRBJ2-3; 11 bases line up with TRBD2. Germline V gene lookup returns CDR1 SNHLY and CDR2 FYNNEI. V was clipped by 2 bases and J by 2 bases; unmatched bases: 9. The CDR3 runs to 18 residues.

The rearrangement links TRBV9 to TRBJ2-7; D remains ambiguous. Germline loops: CDR1 SGDLS, CDR2 YYNGEE. The CDR3 is 12 residues long. V gave up 3 bases and J gave up 0 bases, with 4 bases separating them. Here the CDR3 DNA reads TGTGCCAGCAGCGCGAGCTCCTACGAGCAGTACTTC. This translates into CASSASSYEQYF. Based on the CDR3 plus reference TRBV9 and TRBJ2-7, the full variable domain is DSGVTQTPKHLITATGQRVTLRCSPRSGDLSVYWYQQSLDQGLQFLIQYYNGEERAKGNILERFSAQQFPDLHSELNLSSLELGDSALYFCASSASSYEQYFGPGTRLTVT.

The rearrangement uses TRBV7-9 and TRBJ2-2, with 9 bases identical to TRBD1. In germline, CDR1 is SEHNR, CDR2 FQNEAQ (reference sequence). This CDR3 comprises 19 residues. Trimming took 5 bases from V and 2 from J; bases not matched to a gene: 15. Written as DNA, the CDR3 is TGTGCCAGCAGCCCACAGGACAGGGGTTTAGGTGGTAACACCGGGGAGCTGTTTTTT. Protein: CASSPQDRGLGGNTGELFF.

The CDR3 sequence: CATSRVIAGEQFF. In DNA, the CDR3 is TGTGCCACCAGCAGGGTTATAGCGGGAGAGCAGTTCTTC. This chain joins TRBV15 and TRBJ2-1, with TRBD2 identical over 8 bases. J gave up 10 bases and V 3 bases, and 5 bases lay outside the gene matches. The germline CDR1 and CDR2 sequences are LNHNV and YYDKDF (reference sequence). This CDR3 comprises 13 residues.

V gene TRBV27 combines with J gene TRBJ2-7, with 7 bases fitting TRBD2. There are 14 residues in the CDR3. The V gene end was trimmed by 4 bases and the J gene end by 5 bases; junction bases not matched to a gene: 8. Germline lookup yields CDR1 MNHEY and CDR2 SMNVEV (reference sequence). The CDR3 DNA is TGTGCCAGCAGTTGGGAGGGGAGTCGCAACGAGCAGTACTTC. Translated, it gives CASSWEGSRNEQYF.

V and J are TRBV27 and TRBJ1-1; 7 bases are a match to TRBD1. The trim removed 2 bases at V and 0 bases at J, leaving 9 bases unmatched. The germline gives CDR1 MNHEY, CDR2 SMNVEV (reference sequence). This CDR3 comprises 17 residues. CDR3 coding DNA: TGTGCCAGCAGTTTACGACAGGGATGGGGCCTGAACACTGAAGCTTTCTTT. This codes for CASSLRQGWGLNTEAFF.

This chain connects TRBV19 to TRBJ2-1; 7 bases agree with TRBD2. V lost 4 bases to trimming and J lost 2 bases; unmatched junction nucleotides: 8. The V gene's germline CDR1 is LNHDA and CDR2 SQIVND (reference sequence). The CDR3 is 16 residues long. The CDR3 loop is CASSTPPSGAYNEQFF. The CDR3 nucleotides read TGTGCCAGTAGTACCCCCCCTAGCGGAGCCTACAATGAGCAGTTCTTC.

The chain joins TRBV27 to TRBJ2-7, with 7 bases identical to TRBD1. V was pared by 5 bases and J by 3 bases, with 10 bases of the junction left unmatched. CDR3 length: 15 residues. Looked up from germline, CDR1 is MNHEY and CDR2 is SMNVEV (reference sequence). As DNA, the CDR3 is TGTGCCAGCAGTCCATACAGGGGTGTCAGCTACGAGCAGTACTTC. This encodes CASSPYRGVSYEQYF.

The chain links TRBV7-9 to TRBJ2-7; 7 bases are shared with TRBD1. The CDR3 runs to 14 residues. Germline lookup yields CDR1 SEHNR and CDR2 FQNEAQ (reference sequence). V shed 6 bases and J 4 bases; nucleotides not matched to a gene: 9. Here the CDR3 DNA reads TGTGCCAGCAGAGGACGACAGGGAAAATACGAGCAGTACTTC. Encoded protein: CASRGRQGKYEQYF. Full variable domain (outside the CDR3, taken from reference TRBV7-9 and TRBJ2-7): DTGVSQNPRHKITKRGQNVTFRCDPISEHNRLYWYRQTLGQGPEFLTYFQNEAQLEKSRLLSDRFSAERPKGSFSTLEIQRTEQGDSAMYLCASRGRQGKYEQYFGPGTRLTVT.

The chain has TRBV11-2 and TRBJ1-5, with D tentatively TRBD1 (6 bases). V lost 5 bases to trimming and J lost 6 bases, with 17 bases between them. The CDR3 runs to 15 residues. Germline V gene sequence: CDR1 SGHAT, CDR2 FQNNGV. The CDR3 sequence: CASSVSGQQGQPQHF. The CDR3 DNA sequence: TGTGCCAGCAGCGTTTCGGGACAACAGGGTCAGCCCCAGCATTTT.

The chain has TRBV21-1 and TRBJ2-4; the D call TRBD1 from the table was never checked on the DNA. TRBV21-1 has pseudogene status. The CDR3 has 16 amino acids. DNA of the CDR3: TGTGCCAGCAGCATCCGGCCGCTGGGGCGTGTTGGCATTCAGTACTTC. Protein product: CASSIRPLGRVGIQYF.

The chain recombines TRBV25-1 with TRBJ2-1, with D tentatively TRBD2 (5 bases). Germline assignment: CDR1 MGHDK and CDR2 SYGVNS. The length of the CDR3 is 14 residues. Between the trimmed V and J ends, which lost 10 bases and 4 bases, there was a span of 17 bases. The CDR3 DNA is TGTGCCACCTCCCCCAACCGGGAATACAATGAGCAGTTCTTC. Translation: CATSPNREYNEQFF.

The chain has TRBV6-1 and TRBJ2-7, with D perhaps matching TRBD1 (5 bases). This CDR3 contains 14 residues. Germline assignment: CDR1 MNHNS and CDR2 SASEGT. Trimming removed 7 bases at V and 4 bases at J, with 17 bases between. The DNA for the CDR3 is TGTGCCAGCACTCCCGACAGAGAGCTTTACGAGCAGTACTTC. Its translation: CASTPDRELYEQYF.

The sample holds one count of this clone. The gene calls are TRBV6-5 and TRBJ2-5, with D possibly matching TRBD2 (5 bases). V shed 6 bases and J shed 5 bases, with 10 bases lying between them. Germline values: CDR1 MNHEY, CDR2 SVGAGI. This CDR3 is 12 amino acids long. The CDR3 spells CASRKREETQYF. The DNA of the CDR3 is TGTGCCAGCAGGAAAAGGGAGGAGACCCAGTACTTC.

The rearrangement uses TRBV5-6 and TRBJ2-3, with 10 bases matching TRBD2. J lost 0 bases, V lost 4 bases, and 11 bases had no gene match. The germline CDR1 and CDR2 sequences are SGHDT and YYEEEE. This CDR3 region has 18 residues. The CDR3 region is CASSGGLAEVPSTDTQYF. The CDR3, as DNA: TGTGCCAGCAGCGGAGGACTAGCGGAGGTCCCAAGCACAGATACGCAGTATTTT.

The chain carries TRBV7-2 and TRBJ2-1; D unresolved. CDR3 length: 14 residues. The ends were cut back, 1 base at V and 4 bases at J, with 8 bases in the middle. Per the germline V gene, CDR1 is SGHTA and CDR2 is FQGNSA. In nucleotides, the CDR3 is TGTGCCAGCAGCTTAGATCTCTATTACAATGAGCAGTTCTTC. Translating gives CASSLDLYYNEQFF.

This rearrangement joins TRBV6-5 to TRBJ1-2; 9 bases are shared with TRBD1. Germline V gene lookup returns CDR1 MNHEY and CDR2 SVGAGI. This CDR3 region has 15 residues. The V segment lost 0 bases and the J segment 4 bases; nucleotides outside the gene matches: 3. CDR3 DNA: TGTGCCAGCAGTTACTCGAGGACAGGGGTCTATGGCTACACCTTC. This sequence encodes CASSYSRTGVYGYTF.

V is TRBV6-1 and J is TRBJ2-7, with 11 nucleotides matching TRBD2. Germline-derived CDR1 and CDR2 are MNHNS and SASEGT. V trimming: 6 bases; J trimming: 3 bases; junction bases outside the gene matches: 7. The CDR3 runs 15 residues. The CDR3: CASRVTSGVYYEQYF. The DNA for the CDR3 is TGTGCCAGCAGGGTGACTAGCGGGGTATACTACGAGCAGTACTTC.

The chain couples TRBV14 to TRBJ2-5; perhaps TRBD2 as D (6 bases). From germline, CDR1 is SGHDN and CDR2 FVKESK. The CDR3 sequence is 17 residues long. V lost 4 bases, J lost 3 bases, and 21 bases lay in between. The CDR3 reads CASSPVYITGDEETQYF. In DNA form, the CDR3 reads TGTGCCAGCAGCCCGGTGTATATTACGGGAGATGAAGAGACCCAGTACTTC.